In this sample, the clone carrying this T cell receptor beta chain turned up once. Its antigen is still unknown. A second PCR of about 6 to 12 cycles used a sample-barcoded 5' primer and a J-beta primer mix. Sequencing recovered at least 3 million CDR3-containing paired-end reads from each sample. TCRdb processed the 5' RACE reads anew with MiXCR; each CDR3 protein has one entry. Among 660,000 or so distinct CDR3 sequences listed, 58% were seen once. The junction had 16 bases not matched to a gene; V was cut back by 6 bases and J by 0 bases. Germline V gene lookup returns CDR1 MGHDK and CDR2 SYGVNS. This CDR3 comprises 20 residues. Each of the donors had 9 to 10 milliliters of peripheral blood drawn into EDTA-treated Vacutainer tubes. The sample originates from a study of blood T cells in healthy people across ages. The study's findings and limits: Any conclusive comparison of naive versus antigen-experienced cells was prevented by using unsorted PBMCs.

V gene TRBV25-1 combines with J gene TRBJ2-6; the match to TRBD1 covers 8 bases. The clonotype was recovered from a man in his sixties in good health. The sequencing input was blood. Written as DNA, the CDR3 is TGTGCCAGCAGCCACCCGTTTACAGGGGGTAGGCGCTCTGGGGCCAACGTCCTGACTTTC. Translated: CASSHPFTGGRRSGANVLTF.